The 18 T cell receptor beta chains below come from one sample, sequenced in a study of T cell responses to AZD1222 COVID-19 vaccine. Profiling relied on immunoSEQ multiplex PCR, and the TCRdb table lists in-frame clones only, not all of them. Its table lists about 140,000 clones. The specimen sequenced was peripheral blood. These receptors were collected from an adult in good health.

This sequence joins TRBV6-5 and TRBJ2-1; 8 bases line up with TRBD1. CDR1 is MNHEY and CDR2 is SVGAGI in the germline V gene. The CDR3 runs to 15 residues. With 7 bases clipped from V and 2 bases from J, the junction kept 7 bases outside the gene matches. In nucleotides, the CDR3 is TGTGCCAGCAACGCGGACAGGGCAACCTACAATGAGCAGTTCTTC. Its protein is CASNADRATYNEQFF.

The V call is TRBV5-1, the J call TRBJ2-3, with D unresolved. CDR1 is SGHRS, CDR2 YFSETQ, per germline. Deletions cut 0 bases from V and 2 bases from J, with 7 bases between. The CDR3 extends over 14 amino acids. The CDR3, as DNA: TGCGCCAGCAGCTTGGGGGTCAACACAGATACGCAGTATTTT. Translated: CASSLGVNTDTQYF.

The chain combines TRBV3-1 (or the pseudogene TRBV3-2) with TRBJ2-5; 16 bases line up with TRBD2. Unmatched junction bases numbered 4, after V lost 4 bases and J lost 5 bases. The CDR3 runs 16 residues. CDR1 and CDR2 (germline): LGHDT, YNNKEL (reference sequence). CDR3 residues: CASSPGLAGGLETQYF. CDR3 in DNA: TGTGCCAGCAGCCCGGGACTAGCGGGGGGGCTTGAGACCCAGTACTTC.

This chain uses TRBV5-5 with TRBJ1-1; D possibly corresponds to TRBD1 (5 bases). Germline V gives CDR1 SGHKS, CDR2 YYEKEE (reference sequence). The CDR3 spans 12 residues. With 5 bases removed from V and 5 bases from J, the gap between germline ends came to 10 bases. CDR3 in DNA: TGTGCCAGCAGTCCGGACAATACTGAAGCTTTCTTT. It specifies CASSPDNTEAFF.

This chain connects TRBV5-5 to TRBJ1-5, with 9 positions matching TRBD1. Germline CDR1 SGHKS, CDR2 YYEKEE (reference sequence). The V and J ends lost 3 bases and 4 bases, in that order; junction bases with no gene match: 14. This CDR3 comprises 18 residues. CDR3 sequence reads: CASSSVPGQGTVNQPQHF. Written as DNA, the CDR3 is TGTGCCAGCAGCTCCGTCCCGGGACAGGGTACGGTAAATCAGCCCCAGCATTTT.

Concerning this clone: Other DNA sequences in this specimen translate into the identical CDR3. This chain uses TRBV28 with TRBJ1-2, with no clear D. Per the germline V gene, CDR1 is MDHEN and CDR2 is SYDVKM. The CDR3 runs 11 residues. The ends were cut back, 5 bases at V and 3 bases at J, with 4 bases in the middle. The CDR3 nucleotides read TGTGCCAGCAGTCCGGACTATGGCTACACCTTC. Translation: CASSPDYGYTF.

The J gene is TRBJ2-1, the V gene TRBV5-1; a possible D gene is TRBD1 (5 bases). The CDR3 runs 16 residues. The germline gives CDR1 SGHRS, CDR2 YFSETQ. Trimming pared 1 base from V and 2 bases from J, leaving 13 bases between. The CDR3 coding sequence is TGCGCCAGCAGCTTGACGAGACAGAGTACCTACAATGAGCAGTTCTTC. This translates into CASSLTRQSTYNEQFF.

The chain has TRBV6-5 and TRBJ1-5; D may be TRBD1 (6 bases). Trimming stripped 6 bases from V and 7 bases from J, with 19 bases between. Germline V gives CDR1 MNHEY, CDR2 SVGAGI. The CDR3 is 15 amino acids. The DNA of the CDR3 is TGTGCCAGCAGACCCCAGGACAGCGGGTTACAGCCCCAGCATTTT. It yields the protein CASRPQDSGLQPQHF.

The chain carries TRBV6-5 and TRBJ1-2; no definite D call. Germline CDR1 is MNHEY and CDR2 is SVGAGI. The CDR3 is 12 amino acids. The V end was cut by 6 bases, the J end by 8 bases, with 13 bases between. CDR3 bases: TGTGCCAGCAGACCACCCGGCGGGGGCTACACCTTC. Translated: CASRPPGGGYTF.

As regards this clone: Other DNA sequences in this sample translate to the same CDR3. This chain links TRBV7-3 with TRBJ1-1; D not certain. The CDR3 runs 13 residues. In germline, CDR1 is SGHTA, CDR2 FQGTGA. V gave up 2 bases and J gave up 1 base, with 5 bases separating them. CDR3 sequence reads: CASSLGQNTEAFF. In DNA form, the CDR3 reads TGTGCCAGCAGCTTAGGGCAGAACACTGAAGCTTTCTTT.

This chain uses TRBV9 with TRBJ2-5; tentatively, D is TRBD2 (5 bases). CDR3 size: 12 residues. Germline V CDR1 and CDR2: SGDLS, YYNGEE. V gave up 3 bases and J gave up 5 bases, with 8 bases separating them. The CDR3: CASSGGMETQYF. The CDR3 nucleotides read TGTGCCAGCAGCGGAGGGATGGAGACCCAGTACTTC.

The chain uses TRBV5-4 and TRBJ2-3; TRBD2 aligns across 8 bases. The CDR3 consists of 17 residues. The junction had 10 bases not matched to a gene; V was cut back by 4 bases and J by 0 bases. Germline CDR1 is SGHNT and CDR2 is YYREEE (reference sequence). In DNA, the CDR3 is TGTGCCAGCAGCCGGCCTCTGGGCGGGGGGAGCACAGATACGCAGTATTTT. Amino acids: CASSRPLGGGSTDTQYF.

The CDR3 DNA is TGTGCCAGCAGCTCCTCCAGACTAGCGGGGGGGACGAGCTCCTACAATGAGCAGTTCTTC. Its translation: CASSSSRLAGGTSSYNEQFF. The J gene is TRBJ2-1, the V gene TRBV7-3; 14 bases map to TRBD2. The junction had 11 bases not matched to a gene; V was cut back by 4 bases and J by 0 bases. CDR3 length equals 20 residues. Per the germline V gene, CDR1 is SGHTA and CDR2 is FQGTGA.

This chain connects TRBV7-8 to TRBJ1-5, with no clear D. The CDR3 loop spans 14 amino acids. CDR1 and CDR2 from the germline V gene are SGHVS and FQNEAQ. V lost 7 bases, J lost 6 bases, and 16 bases lay in between. The CDR3 spells CASTDGGYGQPQHF. CDR3 sequence (DNA): TGTGCCAGCACCGACGGCGGGTACGGTCAGCCCCAGCATTTT.

The gene calls are TRBV5-4 and TRBJ1-2; TRBD1 matches 8 bases. CDR3 length equals 14 residues. V shed 1 base, J shed 7 bases, and the junction held 6 bases outside the gene matches. The germline V gene encodes CDR1 SGHNT and CDR2 YYREEE (reference sequence). In DNA, the CDR3 is TGTGCCAGCAGCTTGCGGGACAGGTTGGGTGGCTACACCTTC. Translating gives CASSLRDRLGGYTF.

The CDR3 nucleotides are TGTGCCAGCAGTTTCTCACTCGGGACAGGGCGCCTCCACTTT. This sequence encodes CASSFSLGTGRLHF. This sequence joins TRBV28 and TRBJ1-6, with 9 bases that match TRBD1. Germline V lookup: CDR1 MDHEN, CDR2 SYDVKM. CDR3 length equals 14 residues. The V and J ends lost 3 bases and 15 bases, in that order; junction bases with no gene match: 9.

This chain links TRBV27 with TRBJ2-1; D ambiguous. V lost 2 bases, J lost 7 bases, and 15 bases lay in between. Per the germline V gene, CDR1 is MNHEY and CDR2 is SMNVEV (reference sequence). The CDR3 covers 15 residues. The CDR3 region has the DNA TGTGCCAGCAGTTTAGGTCCCCCTCCCTTGAATGAGCAGTTCTTC. It is translated as CASSLGPPPLNEQFF.

As regards this clone: Sequence at one end of the junction differs from germline and may be a read error. The CDR3: CASGWDTGTQYF. CDR3 DNA sequence: TGTGCTAGTGGTTGGGACACAGGTACGCAGTATTTT. V gene TRBV12-5 combines with J gene TRBJ2-3; a weak D match, TRBD1 (6 bases). The germline V gene has CDR1 LGHNT and CDR2 FRNRAP. The CDR3 contains 12 residues.